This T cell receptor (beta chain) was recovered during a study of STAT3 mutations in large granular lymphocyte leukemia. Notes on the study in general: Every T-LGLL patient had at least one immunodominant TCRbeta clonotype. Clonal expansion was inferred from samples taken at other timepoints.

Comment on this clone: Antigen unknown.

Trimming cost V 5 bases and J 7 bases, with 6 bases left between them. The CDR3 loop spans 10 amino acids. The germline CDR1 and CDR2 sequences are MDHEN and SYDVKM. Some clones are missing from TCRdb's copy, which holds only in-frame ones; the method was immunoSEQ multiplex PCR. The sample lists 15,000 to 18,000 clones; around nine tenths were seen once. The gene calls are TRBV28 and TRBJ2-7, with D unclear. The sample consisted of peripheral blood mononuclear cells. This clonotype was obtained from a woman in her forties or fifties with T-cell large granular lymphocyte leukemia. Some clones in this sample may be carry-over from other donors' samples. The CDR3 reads CASSGVEQYF. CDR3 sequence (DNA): TGTGCCAGCAGTGGAGTAGAGCAGTACTTC. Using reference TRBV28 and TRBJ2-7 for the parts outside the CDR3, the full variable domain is DVKVTQSSRYLVKRTGEKVFLECVQDMDHENMFWYRQDPGLGLRLIYFSYDVKMKEKGDIPEGYSVSREKKERFSLILESASTNQTSMYLCASSGVEQYFGPGTRLTVT.